One and the same sample provided the 24 T cell receptor beta chains below, sequenced in a study of T cell responses to AZD1222 COVID-19 vaccine. TCRdb keeps only in-frame clones here, not all; method: immunoSEQ multiplex PCR. Of around 160,000 clones in the sample, approximately 94% are singletons; the top ten hold approximately 4.8%. The specimen was peripheral blood, collected 28 days after the second AZD1222 dose. The receptors were gathered from an adult who received the AZD1222 COVID-19 vaccine.

The chain carries TRBV3-1 (or the pseudogene TRBV3-2) and TRBJ2-3; 11 positions match TRBD2. Germline CDR1 and CDR2: LGHDT and YNNKEL (reference sequence). This CDR3 spans 16 amino acids. Trimming cost V 5 bases and J 3 bases; bases outside gene matches: 7. CDR3 region: CASSFVAGGRTDTQYF. In DNA, the CDR3 is TGTGCCAGCAGCTTTGTAGCGGGAGGGCGGACAGATACGCAGTATTTT.

The chain uses TRBV18 and TRBJ2-1, with D perhaps TRBD1 (5 bases). Looked up from germline, CDR1 is KGHSH and CDR2 is LQKENI. The CDR3 runs 15 residues. V was pared by 5 bases and J by 0 bases, with 11 bases between. For the CDR3, the DNA is TGTGCCAGCTCAGTACAGGAGAACTCCTACAATGAGCAGTTCTTC. Its translation: CASSVQENSYNEQFF.

The V call is TRBV3-1 (or the pseudogene TRBV3-2), the J call TRBJ2-1, with TRBD2 matching 9 bases. Germline V gene lookup returns CDR1 LGHDT and CDR2 YNNKEL (reference sequence). J was trimmed by 9 bases and V by 0 bases; bases with no gene match: 6. CDR3 length: 15 amino acids. CDR3 protein: CASSQDGLAGSEQFF. Here the CDR3 DNA reads TGTGCCAGCAGCCAAGATGGGCTAGCGGGATCTGAGCAGTTCTTC.

V and J are TRBV4-3 and TRBJ2-7; 11 bases map to TRBD1. CDR1 and CDR2 from the germline V gene are LGHNA and YSLEER. With 0 bases clipped from V and 4 bases from J, the junction kept 8 bases outside the gene matches. The CDR3 loop spans 17 amino acids. The CDR3 DNA is TGCGCCAGCAGCCAAGATGGAGGACAGGGGGCGCGTTACGAGCAGTACTTC. This sequence encodes CASSQDGGQGARYEQYF.

The rearrangement uses TRBV27 and TRBJ2-4, with TRBD1 matching 7 bases. CDR3 length equals 18 residues. J lost 0 bases, V lost 3 bases, and 11 bases had no gene match. Germline V CDR1 and CDR2: MNHEY, SMNVEV (reference sequence). The CDR3 spells CASSLGWKGARAKNIQYF. For the CDR3, the DNA is TGTGCCAGCAGTTTGGGCTGGAAGGGGGCGAGAGCCAAAAACATTCAGTACTTC.

The chain uses TRBV11-2 and TRBJ2-7; 7 bases agree with TRBD2. The CDR3 sequence is 15 residues long. V gave up 6 bases and J gave up 5 bases; unmatched junction bases: 13. From germline, CDR1 is SGHAT and CDR2 FQNNGV. CDR3 DNA: TGTGCCAGCAGGCGTCCGTGGGGCGGGAGCCACGAGCAGTACTTC. This sequence encodes CASRRPWGGSHEQYF.

This chain links TRBV7-3 with TRBJ2-1; D not resolved. CDR1 is SGHTA and CDR2 is FQGTGA in the germline V gene. The CDR3 consists of 14 residues. Trimming took 3 bases from V and 6 from J, leaving 12 bases between them. The CDR3 spells CASSFGSAGNEQFF. The CDR3 nucleotides are TGTGCCAGCAGCTTCGGAAGTGCTGGCAATGAGCAGTTCTTC.

The CDR3 sequence is CASSERWEIGELFF. The CDR3 coding sequence is TGCGCCAGCAGTGAGAGGTGGGAAATCGGGGAGCTGTTTTTT. The rearrangement uses TRBV10-1 and TRBJ2-2; unclear D gene. This CDR3 has 14 amino acids. V lost 2 bases and J lost 7, with 11 bases in between. The V gene's germline CDR1 is WNHNN and CDR2 SYGVQD (reference sequence).

This clone appeared a single time. The V and J genes are TRBV29-1 and TRBJ1-6; 7 positions match TRBD1. The CDR3 loop spans 13 amino acids. Germline trimming cut 7 bases from V and 10 bases from J; bases unmatched to any gene: 10. Germline V gene lookup returns CDR1 SQVTM and CDR2 ANQGSEA. The CDR3 here is CSARTGLGSPLHF. In DNA form, the CDR3 reads TGCAGCGCTAGGACAGGCCTTGGATCACCCCTCCACTTT.

The gene calls are TRBV23-1 and TRBJ1-6; D is possibly TRBD1 (5 bases). TRBV23-1 counts as an open reading frame of uncertain function. This CDR3 region has 19 residues. Between the trimmed V and J ends, which lost 2 bases and 0 bases, there was a span of 17 bases. The CDR3 DNA reads as TGCGCCAGCAGTCAACGCCTCAGCAGGACATTCTCCTATAATTCACCCCTCCACTTT. It yields the protein CASSQRLSRTFSYNSPLHF.

The gene calls are TRBV3-1 (or the pseudogene TRBV3-2) and TRBJ2-2; 9 nucleotides align to TRBD2. Germline trimming cut 5 bases from V and 3 bases from J; bases unmatched to any gene: 13. The CDR3 has 18 amino acids. CDR1 is LGHDT and CDR2 is YNNKEL in the germline V gene (reference sequence). The CDR3 nucleotides read TGTGCCAGCAGCAGCCCTCCCGGACTAGCGCCCTACACCGGGGAGCTGTTTTTT. Residues: CASSSPPGLAPYTGELFF.

V and J are TRBV7-3 and TRBJ2-1; D might be TRBD2 (5 bases). V gave up 5 bases and J gave up 0 bases, with 11 bases separating them. Germline V gene data show CDR1 as SGHTA and CDR2 as FQGTGA. The CDR3 totals 15 residues. CDR3 sequence (DNA): TGTGCCAGCAGCCGGACTCCCCTCTCCTACAATGAGCAGTTCTTC. It specifies CASSRTPLSYNEQFF.

The chain employs TRBV13 and TRBJ1-2, with D uncertain. Trimming cost V 1 base and J 5 bases, with 14 bases left between them. From germline, CDR1 is PRHDT and CDR2 FYEKMQ (reference sequence). The CDR3 is 15 amino acids. The CDR3 coding sequence is TGTGCCAGCAGCTTAGAAGGTGGCAGGTTATATGGCTACACCTTC. This encodes CASSLEGGRLYGYTF.

The chain links TRBV28 to TRBJ2-1, with D unresolved. The CDR3 spans 10 residues. Trimming removed 3 bases from V and 9 bases from J, with 3 bases in between. The V gene's germline CDR1 is MDHEN and CDR2 SYDVKM. CDR3 sequence (DNA): TGTGCCAGCAGTTTCGGTGAGCAGTTCTTC. It codes for CASSFGEQFF.

The chain employs TRBV20-1 and TRBJ1-1; no clear D. Trimming shortened V by 3 bases and J by 1 base, and 9 bases separated the two germline ends. This CDR3 has 13 residues. Germline values: CDR1 DFQATT, CDR2 SNEGSKA (reference sequence). CDR3: CSASRTRNTEAFF. In nucleotides, the CDR3 is TGCAGTGCTAGTAGGACCAGGAACACTGAAGCTTTCTTT.

The chain couples TRBV27 to TRBJ2-7; the D gene is possibly TRBD1 (5 bases). V was clipped by 0 bases and J by 6 bases, with 15 bases between them. This CDR3 comprises 15 residues. The germline V gene encodes CDR1 MNHEY and CDR2 SMNVEV (reference sequence). CDR3 sequence reads: CASSLSARATSEQYF. In nucleotides, the CDR3 is TGTGCCAGCAGTTTATCTGCCAGGGCGACCTCCGAGCAGTACTTC.

The genes are TRBV5-4 and TRBJ2-2, with D perhaps matching TRBD1 (6 bases). CDR1 and CDR2 from the germline V gene are SGHNT and YYREEE (reference sequence). CDR3 length: 15 amino acids. The V and J ends lost 0 bases and 6 bases respectively, with 12 bases between them. The CDR3: CASSLASGVAGELFF. The CDR3 DNA reads as TGTGCCAGCAGCTTGGCCTCAGGGGTTGCCGGGGAGCTGTTTTTT.

This chain connects TRBV4-1 to TRBJ1-4; D possibly corresponds to TRBD1 (5 bases). Germline CDR1 and CDR2: MGHRA and YSYEKL. Trimming stripped 1 base from V and 6 bases from J, with 15 bases between. The CDR3 is made up of 16 amino acids. CDR3 loop: CASSQGRASFDEKLFF. The CDR3 DNA reads TGCGCCAGCAGCCAAGGCAGGGCCTCCTTCGATGAAAAACTGTTTTTT.

This chain links TRBV6-5 with TRBJ2-1, with unresolved D. V was cut by 4 bases and J by 4 bases, with 5 bases left in between. Germline V CDR1 and CDR2: MNHEY, SVGAGI. CDR3 length equals 12 residues. The CDR3 sequence: CASSFGYNEQFF. The CDR3 region has the DNA TGTGCCAGCAGTTTTGGGTACAATGAGCAGTTCTTC.

V and J are TRBV18 and TRBJ2-1; D remains unclear. The V end was cut by 4 bases, the J end by 1 base, with 5 bases between. This CDR3 region has 13 residues. Germline CDR1 reads KGHSH; CDR2 reads LQKENI. The CDR3 region is CASSLDSYNEQFF. The CDR3 DNA sequence: TGTGCCAGCTCACTGGATTCCTACAATGAGCAGTTCTTC.

The chain has TRBV7-9 and TRBJ2-2; no clear D. The CDR3 has 12 residues. Trimming took 4 bases from V and 4 from J, leaving 4 bases between them. Germline assignment: CDR1 SEHNR and CDR2 FQNEAQ (reference sequence). CDR3: CASSSSTGELFF. CDR3 sequence (DNA): TGTGCCAGCAGCTCCTCCACCGGGGAGCTGTTTTTT.

This clone was seen a single time. V and J are TRBV6-5 and TRBJ1-1; tentative D call: TRBD1 (6 bases). With 0 bases removed from V and 2 bases from J, the gap between germline ends came to 7 bases. Germline CDR1 is MNHEY and CDR2 is SVGAGI. The CDR3 runs to 14 residues. The CDR3 DNA follows: TGTGCCAGCAGTTACTCGACAGGTAACACTGAAGCTTTCTTT. Amino acid sequence: CASSYSTGNTEAFF.

The rearrangement uses TRBV18 and TRBJ2-1, with D uncertain. Germline assignment: CDR1 KGHSH and CDR2 LQKENI. This CDR3 has 12 amino acids. Trimming stripped 3 bases from V and 2 bases from J, with 2 bases between. The DNA of the CDR3 is TGTGCCAGCTCACCTGCCTACAATGAGCAGTTCTTC. Translated, it gives CASSPAYNEQFF. Together with reference TRBV18 and TRBJ2-1, the CDR3 gives the full variable domain: NAGVMQNPRHLVRRRGQEARLRCSPMKGHSHVYWYRQLPEEGLKFMVYLQKENIIDESGMPKERFSAEFPKEGPSILRIQQVVRGDSAAYFCASSPAYNEQFFGPGTRLTVL.

The V call is TRBV7-9, the J call TRBJ1-2, with D perhaps matching TRBD1 (5 bases). The CDR3 contains 14 residues. V gave up 4 bases and J gave up 7 bases, with 16 bases separating them. Per germline, CDR1 SEHNR and CDR2 FQNEAQ (reference sequence). DNA for the CDR3: TGTGCCAGCAGCTGGGACCGCCGGCAAGGTGGCTACACCTTC. Encoded protein: CASSWDRRQGGYTF. Looking up the rest from reference TRBV7-9 and TRBJ1-2 gives the full variable domain: DTGVSQNPRHKITKRGQNVTFRCDPISEHNRLYWYRQTLGQGPEFLTYFQNEAQLEKSRLLSDRFSAERPKGSFSTLEIQRTEQGDSAMYLCASSWDRRQGGYTFGSGTRLTVV.